This T cell receptor (beta chain) appears in the sequencing data of a study of blood T cells in healthy people across ages. The use of a sample-barcoded 5' primer and a J-beta primer mix characterized a second PCR of about 6 to 12 cycles. TCRdb itself ran the 5' RACE reads through MiXCR, one entry per CDR3 protein. Of 850,000 to 1,000,000 distinct CDR3 sequences listed, just over 50% are singletons. The CDR3 sequence is 13 residues long. Germline CDR1 KGHSH, CDR2 LQKENI. V was clipped by 3 bases and J by 3 bases, with 8 bases between them. As concerns this clonotype: No antigen is known for it.

Study-level results: Diversity of TCR beta correlated strongly with naive T cell percentage. Expanded clonotype changes were possibly confounded by unknown donor CMV status.

The sequenced sample was blood. The chain recombines TRBV18 with TRBJ2-5, with D hard to call. The clonotype originates from a woman aged 55 to 70 in good health. Here the CDR3 DNA reads TGTGCCAGCTCACCTCAAGCAAAAGAGACCCAGTACTTC. Translated, it gives CASSPQAKETQYF.